This T cell receptor beta chain was profiled in a study of blood T cell repertoires in COVID-19. The authors' processing: Reference gene primer amplification yielded estimated nucleated cell counts. The method was immunoSEQ multiplex PCR; TCRdb's version includes in-frame clones alone and lacks a portion of them. V, J and clone size are taken as reported in that table, and D and trimming were inferred from the DNA itself. The sample lists around 200,000 clones; approximately 85% were seen once. This clone has only one observation. Sequencing was done on a sample of peripheral blood. The receptor's source is a human donor with active or convalescent COVID-19. The donor label of this sample is uncertain.

For the CDR3, the DNA is TGTGCCTGGAGTGACTATAGCAATCAGCCCCAGCATTTT. This sequence encodes CAWSDYSNQPQHF. V is TRBV30 and J is TRBJ1-5, with D unclear. The V gene's germline CDR1 is GTSNPN and CDR2 SVGIG (reference sequence). The CDR3 sequence is 13 residues long. V was cut by 1 base and J by 0 bases, with 4 bases left in between.